This T cell receptor (beta chain) was recovered during a study of shared T cell receptors in the human thymus. This CDR3 has 15 amino acids. Germline loops: CDR1 LNHDA, CDR2 SQIVND (reference sequence). Trimming removed 5 bases from V and 5 bases from J, with 16 bases in between. Here immunoSEQ multiplex PCR was the method, and the copy in TCRdb shows in-frame clones only, minus some. This table has approximately 660,000 clones, over 75% appearing once. The same sample was also studied in work on human thymus T cells.

The chain uses TRBV19 and TRBJ2-1; D perhaps matches TRBD1 (6 bases). The sequenced sample consisted of thymocytes. This TCR came from a boy in the first two years of life with a congenital heart defect. The CDR3 is CASSLSGTSNNEQFF. Here the CDR3 DNA reads TGTGCCAGTAGTCTCTCTGGGACATCGAACAATGAGCAGTTCTTC.